The clone carrying this T cell receptor beta chain was observed a few times. Its matching antigen is unknown. The data originate from a study of vaccination and CD4 T cells after COVID-19. Trimming removed 8 bases at V and 4 bases at J, with 17 bases between. The CDR3 runs 14 residues. Germline CDR1 LNHDA, CDR2 SQIVND (reference sequence). Treatment specified: approximately 11-day PBMC culture with coronavirus spike peptide pools or control peptides (ViraFEST assay). The study sequenced cultured CD4+ T cell DNA using the Oncomine TCR Beta short-read assay. MiXCR, run by TCRdb on the PCR reads, gives a single entry per CDR3 protein. The data hold approximately 17,000 distinct CDR3 sequences, with roughly 60% observed a single time.

The receptor was derived from a human donor who had recovered from COVID-19. The gene calls are TRBV19 and TRBJ1-1; D remains unclear. The sample here was CD4+ T cells from blood, cultured in vitro, taken before SARS-CoV-2 vaccination. The CDR3: CASQAVAGRTEAFF. The CDR3 bases are TGTGCCAGTCAGGCCGTGGCAGGCCGCACTGAAGCTTTCTTT.